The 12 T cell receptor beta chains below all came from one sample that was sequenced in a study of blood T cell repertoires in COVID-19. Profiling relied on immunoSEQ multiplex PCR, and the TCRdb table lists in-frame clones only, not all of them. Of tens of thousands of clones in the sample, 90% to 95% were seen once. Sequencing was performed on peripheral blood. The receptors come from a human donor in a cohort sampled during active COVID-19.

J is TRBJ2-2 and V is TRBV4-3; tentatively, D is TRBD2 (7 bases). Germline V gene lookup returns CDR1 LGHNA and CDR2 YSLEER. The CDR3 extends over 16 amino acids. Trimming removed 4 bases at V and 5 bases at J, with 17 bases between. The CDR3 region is CASSPVGGLVTGELFF. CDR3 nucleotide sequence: TGCGCCAGCAGCCCAGTGGGGGGGCTAGTAACCGGGGAGCTGTTTTTT.

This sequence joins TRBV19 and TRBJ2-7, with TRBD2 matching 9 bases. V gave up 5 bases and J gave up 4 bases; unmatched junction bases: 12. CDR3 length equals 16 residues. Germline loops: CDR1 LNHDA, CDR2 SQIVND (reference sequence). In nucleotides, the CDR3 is TGTGCCAGTAGTCGGAGGGGAGCTAGCGGGGAATACGAGCAGTACTTC. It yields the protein CASSRRGASGEYEQYF.

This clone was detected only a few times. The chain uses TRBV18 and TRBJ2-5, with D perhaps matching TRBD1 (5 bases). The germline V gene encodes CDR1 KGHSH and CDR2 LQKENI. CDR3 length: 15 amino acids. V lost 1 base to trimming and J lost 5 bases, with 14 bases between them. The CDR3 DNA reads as TGTGCCAGCTCACCACTCGGAAGGGGCGAGGAGACCCAGTACTTC. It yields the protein CASSPLGRGEETQYF.

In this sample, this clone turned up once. DNA of the CDR3: TGCAGTGCTAGTCTATTGCCGGGACTGACCACTGAAGCTTTCTTT. Its translation: CSASLLPGLTTEAFF. The chain combines TRBV20-1 with TRBJ1-1; a possible D gene is TRBD1 (5 bases). The CDR3 totals 15 residues. Trimming left V 3 bases short and J 4 bases short, with 18 bases between. The V gene's germline CDR1 is DFQATT and CDR2 SNEGSKA (reference sequence).

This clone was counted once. CDR3: CASSQPQGKLNYGYTF. The CDR3 region has the DNA TGTGCCAGTAGTCAGCCGCAGGGGAAACTGAACTATGGCTACACCTTC. The chain uses TRBV19 and TRBJ1-2, with D perhaps matching TRBD1 (6 bases). CDR1 is LNHDA, CDR2 SQIVND, per germline (reference sequence). V shed 5 bases and J shed 2 bases, with 18 bases lying between them. This CDR3 has 16 residues. Based on the CDR3 plus reference TRBV19 and TRBJ1-2, the full variable domain is DGGITQSPKYLFRKEGQNVTLSCEQNLNHDAMYWYRQDPGQGLRLIYYSQIVNDFQKGDIAEGYSVSREKKESFPLTVTSAQKNPTAFYLCASSQPQGKLNYGYTFGSGTRLTVV.

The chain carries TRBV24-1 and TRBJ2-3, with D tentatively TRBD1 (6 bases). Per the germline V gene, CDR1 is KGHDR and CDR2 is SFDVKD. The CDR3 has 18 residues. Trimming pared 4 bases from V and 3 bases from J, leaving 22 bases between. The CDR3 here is CATSDKIQGAMRTDTQYF. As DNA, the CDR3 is TGTGCCACCAGTGACAAAATACAGGGAGCTATGAGGACAGATACGCAGTATTTT.

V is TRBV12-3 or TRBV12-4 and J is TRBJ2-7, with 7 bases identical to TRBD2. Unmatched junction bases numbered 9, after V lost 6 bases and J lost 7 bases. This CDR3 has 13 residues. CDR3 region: CASSQLNGGEQYV. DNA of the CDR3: TGTGCCAGCAGCCAACTTAACGGGGGGGAGCAGTACGTC.

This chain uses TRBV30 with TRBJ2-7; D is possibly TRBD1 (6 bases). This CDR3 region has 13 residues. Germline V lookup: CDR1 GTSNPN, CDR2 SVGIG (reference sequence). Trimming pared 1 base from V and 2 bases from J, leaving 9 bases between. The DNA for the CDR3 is TGTGCCTGGAGTGAGGACAGCCCCTACGAGCAGTACTTC. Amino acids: CAWSEDSPYEQYF.

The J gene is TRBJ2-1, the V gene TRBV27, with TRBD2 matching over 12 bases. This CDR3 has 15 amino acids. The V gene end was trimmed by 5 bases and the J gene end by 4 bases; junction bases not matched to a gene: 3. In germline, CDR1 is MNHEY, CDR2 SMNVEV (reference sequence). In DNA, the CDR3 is TGTGCCAGCAGTCTTCTAGCGGGGGGGTACAATGAGCAGTTCTTC. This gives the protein CASSLLAGGYNEQFF.

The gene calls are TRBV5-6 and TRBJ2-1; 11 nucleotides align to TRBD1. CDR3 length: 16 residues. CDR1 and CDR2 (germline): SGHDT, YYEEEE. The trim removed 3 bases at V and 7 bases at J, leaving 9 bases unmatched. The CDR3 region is CASSYGQGAGLNEQFF. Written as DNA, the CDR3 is TGTGCCAGCAGCTACGGACAGGGGGCTGGTCTAAATGAGCAGTTCTTC. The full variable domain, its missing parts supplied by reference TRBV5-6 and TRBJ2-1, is DAGVTQSPTHLIKTRGQQVTLRCSPKSGHDTVSWYQQALGQGPQFIFQYYEEEERQRGNFPDRFSGHQFPNYSSELNVNALLLGDSALYLCASSYGQGAGLNEQFFGPGTRLTVL.

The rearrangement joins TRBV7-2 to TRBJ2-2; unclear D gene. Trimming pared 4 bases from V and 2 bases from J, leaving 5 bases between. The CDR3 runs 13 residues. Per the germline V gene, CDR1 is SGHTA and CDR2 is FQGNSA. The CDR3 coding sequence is TGTGCCAGCAGCTATTTAAACACCGGGGAGCTGTTTTTT. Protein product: CASSYLNTGELFF.

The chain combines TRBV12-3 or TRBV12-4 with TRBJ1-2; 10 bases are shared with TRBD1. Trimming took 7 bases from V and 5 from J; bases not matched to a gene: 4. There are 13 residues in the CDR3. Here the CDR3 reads CASTLDRGYGYTF. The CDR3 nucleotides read TGTGCCAGCACCTTGGACAGGGGGTATGGCTACACCTTC.